The source of this T cell receptor (beta chain) is a study of shared clonotypes between healthy human individuals. CD45RO-negative CD8 cells positively selected for CCR7 made up the naive population, which excluded terminally differentiated effector memory CD45RA+ cells. Findings and caveats of the study: It was the non-shared clonotypes that had lower generation probabilities than clonotypes shared by all four donors. Shared clonotypes: roughly 4.7% naive CD4, roughly 4% naive CD8, around 2.4% memory CD4, 0.35% to 0.5% memory CD8. Richness estimates generally favored naive over memory subsets. Specimens sampled were limited to blood, with tissue repertoires likely differing.

Note on this clone: The antigen remains undetermined.

Sequencing was performed with immunoSEQ multiplex PCR; in TCRdb, only in-frame clones are kept and a portion is missing. Of 2 million to 2.5 million clones in the sample, approximately 95% were seen once. This clonotype was sampled from a man aged 18 to 29 in good health. Sample: naive CD8+ T cells sorted from blood.

The chain's CDR3 is CASSVRGQETQYF. CDR3 nucleotides: TGCGCCAGCAGCGTGCGGGGGCAAGAGACCCAGTACTTC. This chain connects TRBV4-1 to TRBJ2-5; 7 bases fit TRBD2. Germline CDR1 MGHRA, CDR2 YSYEKL. There are 13 residues in the CDR3. Trimming at V came to 5 bases and at J to 2 bases, leaving 2 bases not matched to a gene.